A single sample is the source of the 32 T cell receptor beta chains below, sequenced in a study of blood T cell repertoires in COVID-19 (dated by TCRdb to 2018 to 2021). To prepare the library, the immunoSEQ multiplex PCR assay was applied. In TCRdb, the immuneACCESS table is reduced to in-frame sequences with V and J assigned. These tables do not hold every clone; where another copy was compared, an unresolved V gene accounts for under half, and the others remain unexplained. Recorded for this sample are about 280,000 clones; around 90% of them occurred a single time. Less than 3.5% of the sample is taken by the ten largest. Sequencing was performed on PBMCs or T cells enriched from blood (not recorded which). These receptors were taken from a man in his forties who had been exposed to COVID-19.

The chain employs TRBV7-3 and TRBJ2-1; D gene unclear. The CDR3 spans 13 residues. The V end lost 0 bases, the J end lost 5 bases, and 5 bases lay between the germline ends. Per germline, CDR1 SGHTA and CDR2 FQGTGA. In DNA form, the CDR3 reads TGTGCCAGCAGCTTAACGATAGACAATGAGCAGTTCTTC. This translates into CASSLTIDNEQFF. Full variable domain (missing parts from reference TRBV7-3 and TRBJ2-1): GAGVSQTPSNKVTEKGKYVELRCDPISGHTALYWYRQSLGQGPEFLIYFQGTGAADDSGLPNDRFFAVRPEGSVSTLKIQRTERGDSAVYLCASSLTIDNEQFFGPGTRLTVL.

This clone showed up just once. J is TRBJ2-7 and V is TRBV28; 7 bases line up with TRBD1. J lost 7 bases, V lost 4 bases, and 16 bases had no gene match. This CDR3 is built from 16 residues. CDR1 MDHEN and CDR2 SYDVKM come from the germline V gene. CDR3 protein: CASSSTRQGPLGEQYF. The CDR3, as DNA: TGTGCCAGCAGTTCAACGCGACAGGGTCCTCTGGGGGAGCAGTACTTC.

The genes are TRBV5-1 and TRBJ2-3; D is unclear. There are 13 residues in the CDR3. The germline V gene has CDR1 SGHRS and CDR2 YFSETQ. Trimming shortened V by 7 bases and J by 2 bases, and 11 bases separated the two germline ends. CDR3 nucleotides: TGCGCCAGCCGTGTCGGTGACACAGATACGCAGTATTTT. It is translated as CASRVGDTDTQYF. The whole variable domain, filled in from reference TRBV5-1 and TRBJ2-3, reads KAGVTQTPRYLIKTRGQQVTLSCSPISGHRSVSWYQQTPGQGLQFLFEYFSETQRNKGNFPGRFSGRQFSNSRSEMNVSTLELGDSALYLCASRVGDTDTQYFGPGTRLTVL.

This clone occurred once. This chain joins TRBV6-5 and TRBJ1-2, with 7 bases matching TRBD1. The CDR3 loop spans 15 amino acids. J gave up 3 bases and V 6 bases, and 10 bases lay outside the gene matches. Germline assignment: CDR1 MNHEY and CDR2 SVGAGI. CDR3 sequence (DNA): TGTGCCAGCAGCTCAAGAGGAAGGGGGCACTATGGCTACACCTTC. Amino acids: CASSSRGRGHYGYTF.

The rearrangement links TRBV6-2 or TRBV6-3 to TRBJ2-2, with 7 bases identical to TRBD2. V was pared by 2 bases and J by 5 bases, with 8 bases of the junction left unmatched. Per the germline V gene, CDR1 is MNHEY and CDR2 is SVGEGT. This CDR3 has 16 residues. CDR3 coding DNA: TGTGCCAGCAGTTACCCAACAGCGGGGAGGACCGGGGAGCTGTTTTTT. It is translated as CASSYPTAGRTGELFF.

The chain carries TRBV6-4 and TRBJ2-3, with 7 bases that match TRBD1. Per germline, CDR1 MRHNA and CDR2 SNTAGT. This CDR3 has 16 residues. Unmatched junction bases numbered 9, after V lost 5 bases and J lost 1 base. CDR3: CASSPGQIFGTDTQYF. The CDR3, as DNA: TGTGCCAGCAGTCCGGGACAGATTTTTGGCACAGATACGCAGTATTTT.

The chain carries TRBV30 and TRBJ2-3; TRBD2 agrees at 9 bases. CDR3 length: 18 amino acids. Germline V gene data show CDR1 as GTSNPN and CDR2 as SVGIG (reference sequence). With V trimmed by 3 bases and J by 5 bases, 18 bases remained unmatched. The CDR3 nucleotides read TGTGCCTGGAGAACCGGGACCTTCGGGACTAGCCTATTAGATACGCAGTATTTT. Translating it yields CAWRTGTFGTSLLDTQYF.

The gene calls are TRBV19 and TRBJ2-7, with 8 positions matching TRBD2. With V trimmed by 5 bases and J by 5 bases, 5 bases remained unmatched. The CDR3 is 13 amino acids. The germline V gene encodes CDR1 LNHDA and CDR2 SQIVND (reference sequence). The DNA for the CDR3 is TGTGCCAGTAGTCAGCGGGAGTCCAACGAGCAGTACTTC. It specifies CASSQRESNEQYF. The entire variable domain, with the rest obtained from reference TRBV19 and TRBJ2-7, is as follows: DGGITQSPKYLFRKEGQNVTLSCEQNLNHDAMYWYRQDPGQGLRLIYYSQIVNDFQKGDIAEGYSVSREKKESFPLTVTSAQKNPTAFYLCASSQRESNEQYFGPGTRLTVT.

The gene calls are TRBV24-1 and TRBJ2-3; D perhaps matches TRBD1 (5 bases). The V and J ends lost 8 bases and 4 bases respectively, with 12 bases between them. The CDR3 contains 13 residues. Germline V CDR1 and CDR2: KGHDR, SFDVKD. CDR3 region: CATKGQGSDTQYF. In DNA form, the CDR3 reads TGTGCCACCAAAGGTCAGGGATCAGATACGCAGTATTTT.

The V call is TRBV7-9, the J call TRBJ1-1, with D hard to call. Trimming left V 4 bases short and J 3 bases short, with 9 bases between. Germline V gives CDR1 SEHNR, CDR2 FQNEAQ (reference sequence). There are 13 residues in the CDR3. Written as DNA, the CDR3 is TGTGCCAGCAGCTCGTCCCCGTACACTGAAGCTTTCTTT. Its protein product is CASSSSPYTEAFF.

The CDR3 coding sequence is TGTGCCAGTAGGAGTTCCGGGACAGGGGTAAACACTGAAGCTTTCTTT. Protein sequence: CASRSSGTGVNTEAFF. The chain couples TRBV19 to TRBJ1-1, with TRBD1 matching 10 bases. The CDR3 length is 16 residues. V lost 6 bases to trimming and J lost 2 bases; unmatched junction nucleotides: 9. The V gene's germline CDR1 is LNHDA and CDR2 SQIVND (reference sequence).

The chain links TRBV14 to TRBJ2-3; no definite D call. Trimming left V 3 bases short and J 1 base short, with 17 bases between. The CDR3 sequence is 17 residues long. Germline CDR1 is SGHDN and CDR2 is FVKESK. CDR3 region: CASSHIGAAPRTDTQYF. CDR3 nucleotides: TGTGCCAGCAGCCATATAGGAGCTGCCCCTCGCACAGATACGCAGTATTTT.

The chain joins TRBV29-1 to TRBJ1-1, with 10 bases identical to TRBD1. This CDR3 region has 13 residues. V lost 7 bases and J lost 5; bases outside the gene matches: 7. The germline V gene has CDR1 SQVTM and CDR2 ANQGSEA. CDR3 sequence (DNA): TGCAGCGCTTCCAGGGACAGGGGAACTGAAGCTTTCTTT. The encoded protein is CSASRDRGTEAFF.

Here the CDR3 reads CSASGGRVGGELFF. The CDR3 nucleotides read TGCAGTGCTAGTGGCGGGAGGGTAGGCGGGGAGCTGTTTTTT. V usage is TRBV20-1 and J usage is TRBJ2-2; 9 bases line up with TRBD2. CDR1 and CDR2 (germline): DFQATT, SNEGSKA (reference sequence). CDR3 length equals 14 residues. Trimming cost V 3 bases and J 7 bases; bases outside gene matches: 6.

This rearrangement joins TRBV23-1 to TRBJ2-7; possibly TRBD1 for D (6 bases). TRBV23-1 is identified as an open reading frame with a role that is uncertain. The CDR3 runs to 17 residues. V lost 3 bases and J 0 bases, leaving 18 bases between the germline ends. The CDR3 protein is CASSHTRGKFYSYEQYF. DNA of the CDR3: TGCGCCAGCAGTCACACCAGGGGCAAATTCTACTCCTACGAGCAGTACTTC.

The chain is built from TRBV29-1 and TRBJ2-1; 13 nucleotides agree with TRBD2. Germline V CDR1 and CDR2: SQVTM, ANQGSEA. The V and J ends lost 1 base and 7 bases, in that order; junction bases with no gene match: 7. The CDR3 spans 16 residues. The CDR3 spells CSVEGLGLAGPNEQFF. The DNA for the CDR3 is TGCAGCGTTGAAGGTCTGGGACTAGCGGGACCTAATGAGCAGTTCTTC.

The chain combines TRBV19 with TRBJ1-1, with a possible D match to TRBD1 (6 bases). Germline values: CDR1 LNHDA, CDR2 SQIVND (reference sequence). The CDR3 has 15 residues. The V gene lost 6 bases and the J gene lost 0 bases, with 14 bases spanning the gap. The CDR3 spells CASRTGMKVNTEAFF. CDR3 nucleotide sequence: TGTGCCAGTAGAACAGGGATGAAAGTGAACACTGAAGCTTTCTTT.

The DNA of the CDR3 is TGCGCCAGCAGTGATCAACGTCCAGTCTATAATTCACCCCTCCACTTT. Translating it yields CASSDQRPVYNSPLHF. This sequence joins TRBV10-2 and TRBJ1-6; D gene uncertain. V was clipped by 3 bases and J by 3 bases, with 12 bases between them. The CDR3 runs 16 residues. The germline V gene has CDR1 WSHSY and CDR2 SAAADI.

J is TRBJ2-3 and V is TRBV9; D is possibly TRBD2 (6 bases). Germline lookup yields CDR1 SGDLS and CDR2 YYNGEE. This CDR3 contains 14 residues. V lost 3 bases to trimming and J lost 5 bases, with 13 bases between them. The CDR3 reads CASSADGEEDTQYF. The CDR3 nucleotides are TGTGCCAGCAGCGCCGACGGGGAGGAAGATACGCAGTATTTT.

The chain carries TRBV7-9 and TRBJ2-1; D is perhaps TRBD2 (5 bases). Per the germline V gene, CDR1 is SEHNR and CDR2 is FQNEAQ (reference sequence). Trimming stripped 2 bases from V and 8 bases from J, with 16 bases between. The CDR3 length is 15 residues. This chain's CDR3 is CASSLYGLLNDEQFF. CDR3 coding DNA: TGTGCCAGCAGCTTATATGGACTCTTGAACGATGAGCAGTTCTTC.

This rearrangement joins TRBV6-5 to TRBJ2-3; weak D call: TRBD1 (7 bases). The V gene's germline CDR1 is MNHEY and CDR2 SVGAGI. The V and J ends lost 11 bases and 4 bases respectively, with 19 bases between them. CDR3 length: 14 residues. The CDR3 region is CASFGGGVPDTQYF. CDR3 bases: TGTGCCTCGTTCGGAGGGGGCGTCCCAGATACGCAGTATTTT.

This chain joins TRBV6-2 or TRBV6-3 and TRBJ2-3; 11 bases agree with TRBD2. Per the germline V gene, CDR1 is MNHEY and CDR2 is SVGEGT. Unmatched junction bases numbered 6, after V lost 5 bases and J lost 2 bases. The CDR3 extends over 16 amino acids. The CDR3 region has the DNA TGTGCCAGCAGTAACCCGGGACTAGCGGACACAGATACGCAGTATTTT. Translated, it gives CASSNPGLADTDTQYF.

V usage is TRBV25-1 and J usage is TRBJ1-1; D is possibly TRBD1 (5 bases). The germline gives CDR1 MGHDK, CDR2 SYGVNS. V dropped 4 bases and J dropped 3 bases, with 9 bases sitting between them. CDR3 length: 13 residues. CDR3 region: CASSVQEHTEAFF. CDR3 sequence (DNA): TGTGCCAGCAGTGTACAGGAACACACTGAAGCTTTCTTT.

V usage is TRBV11-2 and J usage is TRBJ2-1; tentative D call: TRBD1 (5 bases). This CDR3 is 16 amino acids long. CDR1 and CDR2 from the germline V gene are SGHAT and FQNNGV. V lost 5 bases to trimming and J lost 1 base, with 15 bases between them. Here the CDR3 DNA reads TGTGCCAGCAGCCCCCTTCAGGGTCTATCCTACAATGAGCAGTTCTTC. This translates into CASSPLQGLSYNEQFF.

V usage is TRBV5-4 and J usage is TRBJ1-6, with 8 bases lining up with TRBD1. J lost 7 bases, V lost 3 bases, and 3 bases had no gene match. Looked up from germline, CDR1 is SGHNT and CDR2 is YYREEE (reference sequence). CDR3 length equals 14 residues. The CDR3 DNA reads TGTGCCAGCAGCTATCGGACAGGGAATTCACCCCTCCACTTT. Its protein product is CASSYRTGNSPLHF. Complete variable domain (other parts from reference TRBV5-4 and TRBJ1-6): ETGVTQSPTHLIKTRGQQVTLRCSSQSGHNTVSWYQQALGQGPQFIFQYYREEENGRGNFPPRFSGLQFPNYSSELNVNALELDDSALYLCASSYRTGNSPLHFGNGTRLTVT.

In this sample, this clone turned up once. This chain links TRBV3-1 (or the pseudogene TRBV3-2) with TRBJ1-5; no definite D call. V was cut by 2 bases and J by 3 bases, with 8 bases left in between. The germline gives CDR1 LGHDT, CDR2 YNNKEL (reference sequence). There are 14 residues in the CDR3. Written as DNA, the CDR3 is TGTGCCAGCAGCCAATCACGGTTCAATCAGCCCCAGCATTTT. Amino acids: CASSQSRFNQPQHF.

Comment on this clone: The DNA is omitted, as the CDR3 cannot be located on it reliably, and the CDR3 follows TCRdb's listing. The chain joins TRBV5-5 to TRBJ1-2; no DNA check was done on the table's D call, TRBD1. The CDR3 is 14 residues long, ends included. Germline CDR1 is SGHKS and CDR2 is YYEKEE (reference sequence). The CDR3 protein is CASILDRANYGYTF.

V and J are TRBV19 and TRBJ2-7, with 13 bases that match TRBD2. V was clipped by 7 bases and J by 4 bases; unmatched bases: 7. The germline V gene encodes CDR1 LNHDA and CDR2 SQIVND (reference sequence). CDR3 length: 15 amino acids. The CDR3 nucleotides are TGTGCCAGTACCAGGACTAGCGGGAGTATTTACGAGCAGTACTTC. Its protein product is CASTRTSGSIYEQYF.

This chain links TRBV4-1 with TRBJ1-1; weak D call: TRBD1 (6 bases). CDR3 length: 16 residues. CDR1 and CDR2 (germline): MGHRA, YSYEKL. V dropped 0 bases and J dropped 0 bases, with 11 bases sitting between them. CDR3 nucleotide sequence: TGCGCCAGCAGCCAAGACAAACAGGGATTGAACACTGAAGCTTTCTTT. Translation gives CASSQDKQGLNTEAFF.

The rearrangement uses TRBV5-1 and TRBJ2-1, with TRBD2 identical over 7 bases. This CDR3 contains 18 residues. The germline V gene has CDR1 SGHRS and CDR2 YFSETQ. V shed 0 bases, J shed 0 bases, and the junction held 9 bases outside the gene matches. The CDR3 loop is CASSLGATSASSYNEQFF. The DNA of the CDR3 is TGCGCCAGCAGCTTGGGGGCTACTAGCGCTAGCTCCTACAATGAGCAGTTCTTC.

This chain connects TRBV5-1 to TRBJ2-1, with 14 nucleotides matching TRBD2. From germline, CDR1 is SGHRS and CDR2 YFSETQ. The V and J ends lost 0 bases and 7 bases, in that order; junction bases with no gene match: 12. The CDR3 length is 19 residues. CDR3 sequence reads: CASSLVGDRTSGRQNEQFF. In DNA, the CDR3 is TGCGCCAGCAGCTTGGTAGGGGACAGGACTAGCGGGAGGCAAAATGAGCAGTTCTTC.

This clone has only one observation. The rearrangement joins TRBV11-2 to TRBJ2-7; 12 bases match TRBD2. Unmatched junction bases numbered 3, after V lost 6 bases and J lost 3 bases. Germline V lookup: CDR1 SGHAT, CDR2 FQNNGV. This CDR3 is built from 14 residues. CDR3 in amino acids: CASRPGLAGYEQYF. The DNA for the CDR3 is TGTGCCAGCAGGCCGGGACTAGCGGGCTACGAGCAGTACTTC. The full variable domain, its missing parts supplied by reference TRBV11-2 and TRBJ2-7, is EAGVAQSPRYKIIEKRQSVAFWCNPISGHATLYWYQQILGQGPKLLIQFQNNGVVDDSQLPKDRFSAERLKGVDSTLKIQPAKLEDSAVYLCASRPGLAGYEQYFGPGTRLTVT.